Reported below is one T cell receptor beta chain. Trimming took 2 bases from V and 1 from J, leaving 8 bases between them. CDR1 is MNHEY and CDR2 is SMNVEV in the germline V gene (reference sequence). This CDR3 contains 14 residues. The sample comes from a study of blood T cell repertoires in COVID-19. Study at large: There were acute and convalescent COVID-19 samples, and they came from the United States, Italy and Spain. Sources were T cells, B-cell-depleted T cells, or PBMCs; the material itself was cDNA or gDNA.

In the authors' workflow: Cell counts per sample came from amplifying reference gene primers. Produced via immunoSEQ multiplex PCR; TCRdb's table is partial and in-frame only. That table furnishes V, J and clone size, whereas the DNA furnished D and trimming. Found here are 130,000 to 150,000 clones, more than 65% of them singletons; the top ten hold roughly 10%. The source material was peripheral blood. The clonotype comes from a man aged 60 to 75 with active or convalescent COVID-19. V and J are TRBV27 and TRBJ1-1, with D maybe TRBD1 (5 bases). CDR3 sequence: CASSLAGENTEAFF. The CDR3 nucleotides are TGTGCCAGCAGTTTAGCGGGGGAGAACACTGAAGCTTTCTTT.